The rows below give T cell receptor beta chains drawn from one sample of a study of T cell changes during pregnancy in multiple sclerosis. The assay was immunoSEQ multiplex PCR, and TCRdb's table has in-frame clones only and misses some. The table lists just under 65,000 clones, 80% to 95% of them singletons. The sequences come from CD8+ T cells from peripheral blood mononuclear cells, collected in the second trimester of pregnancy. The receptors derive from a female donor with multiple sclerosis, enrolled in a pregnancy study. Each CDR3 is given with its conserved first and last residue. A clone size is listed for some rows: how often the clone was seen (once, few, many), or a class if it is expanded.

>.|TRBV6-6
CASSPFLRGGDNEQFF
>.|TRBV19
CASSSGLAGNEQFF
>.|TRBV27
CASSFKGQGRNEQFF
>.|TRBV4-1
CASRGPARYHWETQYF
>.|TRBV6-6
CARLDRTAQSNQPQHF
>.|TRBV4-3
CASSQESGSTYEQYF
>few|TRBV27
CASSLNLVGNQPQHF
>once|TRBV29-1
CSGLTGGVDGYTF
>.|TRBV18
CASSPKEDRETQYF
>.|TRBV27
CASSALEADTQYF
>.|TRBV19
CASSPSRTSGSGAGELFF
>.|TRBV9
CASSVRAGELFF
>.|TRBV20-1
CSARGDNEQFF
>.|TRBV6-4
CASSAQREPTDTQYF